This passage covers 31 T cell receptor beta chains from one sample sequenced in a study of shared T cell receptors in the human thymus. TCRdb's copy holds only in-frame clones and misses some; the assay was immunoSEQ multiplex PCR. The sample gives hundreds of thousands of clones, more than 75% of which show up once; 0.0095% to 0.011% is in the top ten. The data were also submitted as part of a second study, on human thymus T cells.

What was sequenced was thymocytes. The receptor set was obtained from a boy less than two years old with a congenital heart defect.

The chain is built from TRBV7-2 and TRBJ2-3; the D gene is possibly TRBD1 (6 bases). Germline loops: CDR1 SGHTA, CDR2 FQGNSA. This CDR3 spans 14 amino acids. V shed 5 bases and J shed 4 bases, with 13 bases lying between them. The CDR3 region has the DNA TGTGCCAGCAGCCCCCCCGAGGGGGCAGATACGCAGTATTTT. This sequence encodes CASSPPEGADTQYF.

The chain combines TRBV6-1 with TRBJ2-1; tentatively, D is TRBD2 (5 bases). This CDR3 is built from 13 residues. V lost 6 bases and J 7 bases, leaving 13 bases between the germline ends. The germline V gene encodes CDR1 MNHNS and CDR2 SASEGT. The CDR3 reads CASRDWYSNEQFF. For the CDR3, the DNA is TGTGCCAGCAGGGACTGGTATAGTAATGAGCAGTTCTTC.

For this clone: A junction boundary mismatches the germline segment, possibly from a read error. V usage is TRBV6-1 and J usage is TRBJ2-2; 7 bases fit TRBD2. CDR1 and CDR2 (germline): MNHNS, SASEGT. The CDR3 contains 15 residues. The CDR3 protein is CASSEYEGGPGELFF. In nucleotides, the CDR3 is TGTGCCAGCAGTGAATACGAGGGAGGGCCCGGAGAGCTGTTTTTT.

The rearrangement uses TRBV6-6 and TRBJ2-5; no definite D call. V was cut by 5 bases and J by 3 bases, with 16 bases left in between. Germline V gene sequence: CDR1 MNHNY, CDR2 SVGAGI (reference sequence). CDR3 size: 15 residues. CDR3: CASSTSGGREETQYF. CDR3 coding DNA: TGTGCCAGCAGTACCTCAGGTGGGCGCGAAGAGACCCAGTACTTC.

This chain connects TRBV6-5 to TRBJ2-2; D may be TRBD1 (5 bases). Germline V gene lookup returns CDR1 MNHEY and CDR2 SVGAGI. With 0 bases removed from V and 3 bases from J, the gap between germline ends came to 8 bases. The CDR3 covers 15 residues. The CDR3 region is CASSYSDTDTGELFF. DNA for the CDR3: TGTGCCAGCAGTTACTCGGACACAGACACCGGGGAGCTGTTTTTT.

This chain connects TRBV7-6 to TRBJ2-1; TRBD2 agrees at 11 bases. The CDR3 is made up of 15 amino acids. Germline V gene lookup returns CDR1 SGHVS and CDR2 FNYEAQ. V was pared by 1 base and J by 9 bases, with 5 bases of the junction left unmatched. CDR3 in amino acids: CASSLGIAGGGEQFF. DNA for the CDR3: TGTGCCAGCAGCTTAGGAATAGCGGGAGGGGGTGAGCAGTTCTTC.

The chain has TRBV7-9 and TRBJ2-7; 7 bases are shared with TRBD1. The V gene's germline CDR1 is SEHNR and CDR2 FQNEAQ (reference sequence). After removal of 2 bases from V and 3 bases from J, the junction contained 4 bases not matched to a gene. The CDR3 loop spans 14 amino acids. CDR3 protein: CASSLTGVDYEQYF. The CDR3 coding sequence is TGTGCCAGCAGCTTAACAGGGGTTGACTACGAGCAGTACTTC.

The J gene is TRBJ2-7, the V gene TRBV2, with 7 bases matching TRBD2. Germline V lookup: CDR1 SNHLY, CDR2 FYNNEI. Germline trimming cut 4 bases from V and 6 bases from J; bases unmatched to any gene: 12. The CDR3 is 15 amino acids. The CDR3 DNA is TGTGCCAGCAGTGGGGAGGGGACTACCCAGTGCGAGCAGTACTTC. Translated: CASSGEGTTQCEQYF. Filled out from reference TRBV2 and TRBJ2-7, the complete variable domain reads EPEVTQTPSHQVTQMGQEVILRCVPISNHLYFYWYRQILGQKVEFLVSFYNNEISEKSEIFDDQFSVERPDGSNFTLKIRSTKLEDSAMYFCASSGEGTTQCEQYFGPGTRLTVT.

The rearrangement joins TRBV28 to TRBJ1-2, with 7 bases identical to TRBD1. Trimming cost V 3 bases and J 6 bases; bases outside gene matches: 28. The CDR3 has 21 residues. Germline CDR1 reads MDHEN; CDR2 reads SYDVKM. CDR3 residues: CASSFFRLAGGSRAPADGYTF. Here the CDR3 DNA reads TGTGCCAGCAGTTTTTTTCGGCTGGCAGGGGGATCTAGGGCCCCAGCGGATGGCTACACCTTC.

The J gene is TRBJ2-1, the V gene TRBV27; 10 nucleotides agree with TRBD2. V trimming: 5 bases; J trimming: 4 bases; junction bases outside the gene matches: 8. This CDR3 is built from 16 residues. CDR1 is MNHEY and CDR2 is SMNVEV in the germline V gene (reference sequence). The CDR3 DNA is TGTGCCAGCAGTCCCGTCGCTAGCGGGAGTTACAATGAGCAGTTCTTC. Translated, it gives CASSPVASGSYNEQFF.

The CDR3 loop is CASSSGQTNQPQHF. The CDR3 DNA sequence: TGTGCCAGCAGTTCGGGACAGACTAATCAGCCCCAGCATTTT. The V and J genes are TRBV6-5 and TRBJ1-5, with 7 bases identical to TRBD1. Germline V gene sequence: CDR1 MNHEY, CDR2 SVGAGI. This CDR3 is built from 14 residues. J was trimmed by 4 bases and V by 4 bases; bases with no gene match: 4.

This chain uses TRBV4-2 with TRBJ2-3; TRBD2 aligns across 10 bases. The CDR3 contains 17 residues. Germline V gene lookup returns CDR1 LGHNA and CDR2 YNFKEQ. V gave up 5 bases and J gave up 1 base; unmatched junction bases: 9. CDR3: CASSFWASGRGTDTQYF. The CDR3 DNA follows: TGTGCCAGCAGCTTTTGGGCTAGCGGGAGAGGCACAGATACGCAGTATTTT.

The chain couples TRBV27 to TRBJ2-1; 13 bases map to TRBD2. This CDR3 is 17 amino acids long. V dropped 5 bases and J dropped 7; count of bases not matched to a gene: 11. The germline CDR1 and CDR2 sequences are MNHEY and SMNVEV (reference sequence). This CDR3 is CASSPTGLAGAGNEQFF. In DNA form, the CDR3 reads TGTGCCAGCAGTCCGACCGGACTAGCGGGAGCGGGGAATGAGCAGTTCTTC.

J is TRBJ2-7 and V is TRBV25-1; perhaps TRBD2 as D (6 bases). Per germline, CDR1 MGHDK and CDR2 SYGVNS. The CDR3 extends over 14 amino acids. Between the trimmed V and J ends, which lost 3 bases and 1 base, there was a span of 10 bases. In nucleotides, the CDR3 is TGTGCCAGCAGTGATCGGGGGACTTCCTACGAGCAGTACTTC. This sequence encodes CASSDRGTSYEQYF.

The CDR3 sequence is CASRPQTSGTNNEQFF. In nucleotides, the CDR3 is TGTGCAAGTCGCCCTCAGACTAGCGGGACAAACAATGAGCAGTTCTTC. The chain employs TRBV12-2 and TRBJ2-1; TRBD2, the D gene given by the table, was not confirmed from the DNA. TRBV12-2 is a pseudogene locus. The CDR3 is 16 residues long.

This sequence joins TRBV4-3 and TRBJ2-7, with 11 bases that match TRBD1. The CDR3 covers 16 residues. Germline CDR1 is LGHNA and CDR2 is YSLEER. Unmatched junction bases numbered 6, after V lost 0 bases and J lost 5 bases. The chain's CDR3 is CASSQDRGQGAHEQYF. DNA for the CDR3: TGCGCCAGCAGCCAAGATCGCGGACAGGGGGCCCACGAGCAGTACTTC.

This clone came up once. In nucleotides, the CDR3 is TGTGCCAGCAGCGCCAGCAGCTTAGGCGGTTCCACAGATACGCAGTATTTT. This translates into CASSASSLGGSTDTQYF. V usage is TRBV5-6 and J usage is TRBJ2-3; D is unclear. V was pared by 4 bases and J by 2 bases, with 20 bases between. Per germline, CDR1 SGHDT and CDR2 YYEEEE. There are 17 residues in the CDR3.

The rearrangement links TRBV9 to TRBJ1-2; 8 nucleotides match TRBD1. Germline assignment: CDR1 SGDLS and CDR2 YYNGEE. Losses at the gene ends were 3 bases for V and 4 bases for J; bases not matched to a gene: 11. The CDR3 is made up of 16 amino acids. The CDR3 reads CASSGVSRDRLYGYTF. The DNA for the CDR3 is TGTGCCAGCAGCGGAGTAAGCCGGGACAGGCTCTATGGCTACACCTTC.

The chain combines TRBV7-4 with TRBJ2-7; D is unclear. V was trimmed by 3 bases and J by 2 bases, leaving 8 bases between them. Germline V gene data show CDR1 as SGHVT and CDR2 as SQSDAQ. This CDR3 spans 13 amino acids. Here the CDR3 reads CASSFNGAYEQYF. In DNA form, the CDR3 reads TGTGCCAGCAGCTTTAACGGTGCCTACGAGCAGTACTTC.

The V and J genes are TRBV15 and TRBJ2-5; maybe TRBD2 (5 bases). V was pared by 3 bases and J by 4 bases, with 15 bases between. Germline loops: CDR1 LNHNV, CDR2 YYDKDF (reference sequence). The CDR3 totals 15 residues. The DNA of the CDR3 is TGTGCCACCAGCAGCGACCTAGCCGGTCCAGAGACCCAGTACTTC. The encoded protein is CATSSDLAGPETQYF.

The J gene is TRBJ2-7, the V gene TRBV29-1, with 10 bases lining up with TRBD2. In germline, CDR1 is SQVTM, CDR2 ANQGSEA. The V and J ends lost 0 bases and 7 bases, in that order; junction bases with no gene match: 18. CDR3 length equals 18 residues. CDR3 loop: CSVEERASGRKDLWEQYF. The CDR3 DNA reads TGCAGCGTTGAAGAGAGAGCTAGCGGGAGAAAGGATTTATGGGAGCAGTACTTC.

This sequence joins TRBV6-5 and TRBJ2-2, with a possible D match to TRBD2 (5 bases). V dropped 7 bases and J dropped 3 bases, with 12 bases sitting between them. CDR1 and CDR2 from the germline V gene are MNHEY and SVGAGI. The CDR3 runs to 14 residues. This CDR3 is CASTKDSYTGELFF. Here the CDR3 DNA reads TGTGCCAGCACTAAGGACTCGTACACCGGGGAGCTGTTTTTT.

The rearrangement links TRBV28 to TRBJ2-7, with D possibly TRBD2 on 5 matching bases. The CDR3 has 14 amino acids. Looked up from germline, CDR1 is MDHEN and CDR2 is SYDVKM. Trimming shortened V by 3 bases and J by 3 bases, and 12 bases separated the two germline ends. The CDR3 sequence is CASSFSRGCYEQYF. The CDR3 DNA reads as TGTGCCAGCAGTTTTAGTAGAGGGTGCTACGAGCAGTACTTC.

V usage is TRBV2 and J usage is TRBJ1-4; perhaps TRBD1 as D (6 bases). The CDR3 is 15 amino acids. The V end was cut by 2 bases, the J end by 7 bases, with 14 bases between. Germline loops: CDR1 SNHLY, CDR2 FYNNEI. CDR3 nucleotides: TGTGCCAGCAGTGAAAGGCCCAGGGGACGTGAAAAACTGTTTTTT. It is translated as CASSERPRGREKLFF.

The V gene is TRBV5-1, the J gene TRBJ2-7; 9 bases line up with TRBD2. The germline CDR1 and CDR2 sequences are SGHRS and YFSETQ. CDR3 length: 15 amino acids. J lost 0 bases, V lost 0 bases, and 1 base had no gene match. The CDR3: CASSLGLAASYEQYF. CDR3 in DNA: TGCGCCAGCAGCTTGGGACTAGCGGCCTCCTACGAGCAGTACTTC.

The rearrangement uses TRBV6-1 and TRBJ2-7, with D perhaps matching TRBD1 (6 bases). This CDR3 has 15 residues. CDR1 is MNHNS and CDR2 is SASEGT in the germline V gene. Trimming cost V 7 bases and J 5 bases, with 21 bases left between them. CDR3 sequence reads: CASIKKGERVHEQYF. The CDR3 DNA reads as TGTGCCAGCATCAAAAAGGGGGAGAGGGTCCACGAGCAGTACTTC.

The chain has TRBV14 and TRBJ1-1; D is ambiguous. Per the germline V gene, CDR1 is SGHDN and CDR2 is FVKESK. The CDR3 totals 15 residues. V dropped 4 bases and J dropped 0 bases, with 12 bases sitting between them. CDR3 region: CASSPNQTLNTEAFF. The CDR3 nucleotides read TGTGCCAGCAGCCCGAACCAGACATTGAACACTGAAGCTTTCTTT.

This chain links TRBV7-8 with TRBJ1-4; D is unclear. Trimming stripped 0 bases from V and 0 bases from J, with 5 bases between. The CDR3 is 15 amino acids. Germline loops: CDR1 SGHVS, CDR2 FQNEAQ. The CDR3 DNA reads TGTGCCAGCAGCTTAGCGCAGGCAACTAATGAAAAACTGTTTTTT. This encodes CASSLAQATNEKLFF.

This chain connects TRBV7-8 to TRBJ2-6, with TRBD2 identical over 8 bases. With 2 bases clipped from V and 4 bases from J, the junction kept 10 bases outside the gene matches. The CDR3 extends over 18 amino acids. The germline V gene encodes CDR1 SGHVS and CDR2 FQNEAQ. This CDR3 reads CASSLSSSGPGGANVLTF. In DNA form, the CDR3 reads TGTGCCAGCAGCTTAAGTTCTAGCGGGCCTGGCGGGGCCAACGTCCTGACTTTC.

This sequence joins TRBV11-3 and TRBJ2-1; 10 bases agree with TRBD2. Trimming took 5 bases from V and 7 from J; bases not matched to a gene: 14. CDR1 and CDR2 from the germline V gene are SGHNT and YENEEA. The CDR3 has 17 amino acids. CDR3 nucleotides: TGTGCCAGCAGCCCCCCCCTAGGAGCGGGAGGGCCGAATGAGCAGTTCTTC. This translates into CASSPPLGAGGPNEQFF.

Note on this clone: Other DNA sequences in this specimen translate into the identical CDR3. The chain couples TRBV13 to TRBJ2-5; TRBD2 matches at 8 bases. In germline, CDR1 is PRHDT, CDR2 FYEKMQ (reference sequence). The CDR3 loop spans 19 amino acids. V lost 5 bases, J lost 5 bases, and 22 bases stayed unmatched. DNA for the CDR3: TGTGCCAGCAGCCCCTCGGGGGCGACTAGCGCCACTGCGAGGGAGACCCAGTACTTC. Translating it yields CASSPSGATSATARETQYF.